This T cell receptor (beta chain) is drawn from a study of T-cell memory formation after mild COVID-19. For the study at large: Largely donor-specific sequence clusters came from a couple of donors. Study-wide findings and caveats: Clones contracting over day 15 to 85 were CD4/CD8 balanced, with later expanders leaning CD4+.

The CDR3 spans 13 residues. From germline, CDR1 is SGHTA and CDR2 FQGTGA. The ends were cut back, 5 bases at V and 5 bases at J, with 12 bases in the middle. About this clonotype itself: Its antigen is unidentified.

In TCRdb, the 5' RACE reads were re-called with MiXCR into one record per CDR3 protein. The sample lists around 300,000 distinct CDR3 sequences; roughly 13% were seen once. This TCR derives from a man aged 18 to 35 who had mild COVID-19 (a few samples of this study predate the infection). Cell type and time point are not known. The chain carries TRBV7-3 and TRBJ2-5; D is unresolved. The sample comprised PBMCs or a T cell subset sorted from them (not recorded which). CDR3 loop: CASSNWAEETQYF. DNA of the CDR3: TGTGCCAGCAGCAACTGGGCAGAGGAGACCCAGTACTTC. Variable domain in full (rest from reference TRBV7-3 and TRBJ2-5): GAGVSQTPSNKVTEKGKYVELRCDPISGHTALYWYRQSLGQGPEFLIYFQGTGAADDSGLPNDRFFAVRPEGSVSTLKIQRTERGDSAVYLCASSNWAEETQYFGPGTRLLVL.